This section outlines one T cell receptor beta chain sequence together with its context. Every molecule of TCR cDNA had its own unique molecular identifier. Each CDR3 protein is one row after TCRdb ran MiXCR on the 5' RACE reads. The sample lists some 78,000 distinct CDR3 sequences; 8% were seen once. This sample is part of a study of spatial heterogeneity in lung cancer. The CDR3 spans 13 residues. V was clipped by 5 bases and J by 7 bases, with 9 bases between them. Germline V gives CDR1 PRHDT, CDR2 FYEKMQ (reference sequence). Time point indicated: sample taken at primary tumor resection. The donor population consisted of under 75 patients with untreated, early-stage non-small cell lung cancer. Whole RNA was taken from tumor, nontumor lung or frozen PBMC; it was then sequenced unsorted.

The sample was PBMCs, taken at surgery. The source is a male donor with early-stage non-small cell lung cancer. The V gene is TRBV13, the J gene TRBJ1-6; no firm D call. The CDR3 region is CASSAVINSPLHF. The CDR3 DNA follows: TGTGCCAGCAGCGCCGTAATCAATTCACCCCTCCACTTT.